This T cell receptor (beta chain) was retrieved from a study of graft-versus-host responses after intestinal transplantation. Overall study context: Transplants given to recipients were multivisceral, liver-intestinal, or isolated intestinal. Every recipient underwent anti-thymocyte globulin induction, then tacrolimus and steroids for around three years. Study-wide results and limits: After transplant, early declines in HvG clones were associated with peak levels of circulating GvH clones. Marrow from the recipient contained GvH clones, some of which had appeared first in ileum or blood.

As to this clone: Its antigen is as yet unknown.

The table came from immunoSEQ multiplex PCR; TCRdb's copy has only in-frame clones and leaves some out. The repertoire includes tens of thousands of clones, nearly 90% of them detected once, and less than 6.5% sits in the top ten. CDR1 SNHLY and CDR2 FYNNEI come from the germline V gene. Trimming cost V 6 bases and J 5 bases; bases outside gene matches: 10. This CDR3 comprises 15 residues. Specimen: PBMCs, collected around 68 days after intestinal transplantation. This sequence joins TRBV2 and TRBJ2-5; TRBD1 aligns across 9 bases. This receptor was identified in a human patient who received an intestinal transplant, so some T cells may come from the graft donor. The CDR3 DNA reads TGTGCCAGCAGACCAACAGGGGGCGCCGGGGAGACCCAGTACTTC. This translates into CASRPTGGAGETQYF.